This T cell receptor beta chain was recovered during a study of blood T cells in healthy people across ages. Study-level results: Older age went with lower TCR beta diversity per million T cells, in a roughly linear way.

Peripheral blood was drawn, approximately 9.5 milliliters per donor. Using a J-beta primer mix together with a sample-barcoded 5' primer, a second PCR was run for about 6 to 11 cycles. TCRdb recomputed calls from the 5' RACE reads with MiXCR, one row per CDR3 protein. There are 550,000 to 650,000 distinct CDR3 sequences in the sample; about 29% occur only once, and approximately 4% lies in the top ten. A word on this clonotype: Its antigen is undetermined.

Germline lookup yields CDR1 DFQATT and CDR2 SNEGSKA (reference sequence). This CDR3 has 13 amino acids. The same sample was also studied in work on T cells of mothers and their children. As that report states: All extracted RNA went into cDNA synthesis, about 1.4 ug per 15 ul. Addition of sample barcodes and 2-4 random nucleotides occurred through the M1S primer of the second PCR.

Sequenced input: blood. The origin of this receptor is a boy younger than 10 in good health. V is TRBV20-1 and J is TRBJ2-1; TRBD1 or TRBD2 may be the D gene (5 bases each). The assigned J gene may be wrong: the sequence end matches TRBJ2-7 better. The CDR3 bases are TGCAGTGCTAGAGTCCCCTGGGGGTACGAGCAGTACTTC. As protein: CSARVPWGYEQYF.